These 19 T cell receptor beta chains came from one sample sequenced in a study of blood T cell repertoires in COVID-19 (dated by TCRdb to 2019 to 2021). Library generation was performed with the immunoSEQ multiplex PCR assay. TCRdb retrieved this table from immuneACCESS and kept in-frame rearrangements only. Not all clones are present; in checked studies, unresolved V genes account for under half, and no reason is known for the remainder. Present in this sample are roughly 79,000 clones, around 80% of which were seen just once. Around 5.3% of the sample is in the top ten clones. Input material: peripheral blood. Source of these receptors: a man aged 55 to 70 with active or convalescent COVID-19.

Comments on this clone: Different DNA sequences within this sample yield the same CDR3. The chain carries TRBV19 and TRBJ2-1; 11 bases are shared with TRBD2. Germline loops: CDR1 LNHDA, CDR2 SQIVND (reference sequence). Unmatched junction bases numbered 1, after V lost 1 base and J lost 5 bases. This CDR3 is built from 15 residues. The CDR3 DNA follows: TGTGCCAGTAGTATAGTAGCGGGGGGGCACAATGAGCAGTTCTTC. It is translated as CASSIVAGGHNEQFF.

The chain couples TRBV6-1 to TRBJ1-2; D might be TRBD1 (6 bases). The CDR3 is made up of 15 amino acids. Germline CDR1 MNHNS, CDR2 SASEGT. V was trimmed by 3 bases and J by 4 bases, leaving 15 bases between them. The CDR3 reads CASSDRGEGLYGYTF. The CDR3 region has the DNA TGTGCCAGCAGTGACAGGGGAGAGGGCCTCTATGGCTACACCTTC.

CDR3 amino acids: CASSIDKGQSTDTQYF. The CDR3, as DNA: TGTGCCAGTAGTATAGATAAGGGACAGAGTACAGATACGCAGTATTTT. The chain has TRBV19 and TRBJ2-3, with 7 positions matching TRBD1. The CDR3 contains 16 residues. J was trimmed by 3 bases and V by 0 bases; bases with no gene match: 6. Germline V CDR1 and CDR2: LNHDA, SQIVND (reference sequence).

The chain is built from TRBV15 and TRBJ1-6, with 7 bases identical to TRBD1. Germline CDR1 reads LNHNV; CDR2 reads YYDKDF (reference sequence). V trimming: 3 bases; J trimming: 8 bases; junction bases outside the gene matches: 4. CDR3 length equals 14 residues. The CDR3 nucleotides are TGTGCCACCAGCAGGGGACAGTACGATTCACCCCTCCACTTT. It translates to CATSRGQYDSPLHF.

The chain employs TRBV4-1 and TRBJ1-2; D is perhaps TRBD1 (6 bases). Germline CDR1 and CDR2: MGHRA and YSYEKL. There are 15 residues in the CDR3. V gave up 1 base and J gave up 0 bases, with 9 bases separating them. The CDR3, as DNA: TGCGCCAGCAGCCAAGCGGACAGTACTAACTATGGCTACACCTTC. Translating gives CASSQADSTNYGYTF.

The chain uses TRBV2 and TRBJ2-3, with a weak D call TRBD1 (5 bases). The CDR3 sequence is 16 residues long. CDR1 SNHLY and CDR2 FYNNEI come from the germline V gene. The V end was cut by 4 bases, the J end by 4 bases, with 18 bases between. CDR3: CASSAPITGTPDTQYF. Written as DNA, the CDR3 is TGTGCCAGCAGTGCTCCTATAACAGGAACCCCAGATACGCAGTATTTT.

The gene calls are TRBV6-5 and TRBJ2-3, with D uncertain. Per the germline V gene, CDR1 is MNHEY and CDR2 is SVGAGI. The V gene lost 6 bases and the J gene lost 2 bases, with 9 bases spanning the gap. The CDR3 totals 13 residues. CDR3 residues: CASSQRLTDTQYF. CDR3 DNA sequence: TGTGCCAGCAGCCAGAGGCTCACAGATACGCAGTATTTT.

The J gene is TRBJ2-3, the V gene TRBV19; D call uncertain. The CDR3 runs to 14 residues. Germline assignment: CDR1 LNHDA and CDR2 SQIVND (reference sequence). Trimming removed 5 bases at V and 7 bases at J, with 16 bases between. The CDR3 region has the DNA TGTGCCAGTAGTGGCTTGACTGGATATAATACGCAGTATTTT. The encoded protein is CASSGLTGYNTQYF. The entire variable domain, with the rest obtained from reference TRBV19 and TRBJ2-3, is as follows: DGGITQSPKYLFRKEGQNVTLSCEQNLNHDAMYWYRQDPGQGLRLIYYSQIVNDFQKGDIAEGYSVSREKKESFPLTVTSAQKNPTAFYLCASSGLTGYNTQYFGPGTRLTVL.

The chain combines TRBV2 with TRBJ2-3, with 8 bases that match TRBD1. The junction had 11 bases not matched to a gene; V was cut back by 2 bases and J by 4 bases. This CDR3 has 17 residues. From germline, CDR1 is SNHLY and CDR2 FYNNEI. The CDR3 nucleotides read TGTGCCAGCAGTGAACCCCGGGCAGGGGGCGTTTCAGATACGCAGTATTTT. Amino acid sequence: CASSEPRAGGVSDTQYF.

This clone was recorded only once. The chain uses TRBV15 and TRBJ1-2; D gene uncertain. The germline V gene encodes CDR1 LNHNV and CDR2 YYDKDF (reference sequence). V lost 1 base to trimming and J lost 2 bases, with 11 bases between them. The CDR3 sequence is 15 residues long. CDR3 region: CATSRGGIANYGYTF. The DNA for the CDR3 is TGTGCCACCAGCAGAGGAGGAATAGCCAACTATGGCTACACCTTC.

Turning to this clone: The sample holds other DNA sequences that translate to the same CDR3. V is TRBV6-6 and J is TRBJ2-2; TRBD2 matches 14 bases. CDR3 length equals 16 residues. Germline CDR1 reads MNHNY; CDR2 reads SVGAGI (reference sequence). Trimming at V came to 0 bases and at J to 6 bases, leaving 0 bases not matched to a gene. The CDR3 spells CASSYSGLAGAGELFF. CDR3 nucleotides: TGTGCCAGCAGTTACTCGGGACTAGCGGGAGCCGGGGAGCTGTTTTTT.

This clone was picked up a small number of times. This chain uses TRBV24-1 with TRBJ2-7; a possible D gene is TRBD2 (5 bases). This CDR3 is built from 11 residues. CDR1 KGHDR and CDR2 SFDVKD come from the germline V gene. The V end lost 4 bases, the J end lost 9 bases, and 9 bases lay between the germline ends. CDR3 sequence: CATSDPAGQYF. In nucleotides, the CDR3 is TGTGCCACCAGTGACCCCGCGGGGCAGTACTTC.

The genes are TRBV6-6 and TRBJ2-3; 9 bases are shared with TRBD1. From germline, CDR1 is MNHNY and CDR2 SVGAGI (reference sequence). This CDR3 region has 15 residues. J lost 3 bases, V lost 5 bases, and 6 bases had no gene match. The CDR3 loop is CASSPSQGATDTQYF. In DNA, the CDR3 is TGTGCCAGCAGTCCCTCACAGGGGGCTACAGATACGCAGTATTTT.

V usage is TRBV4-2 and J usage is TRBJ1-4; D may be TRBD1 (5 bases). V lost 0 bases and J 6 bases, leaving 14 bases between the germline ends. The CDR3 is made up of 16 amino acids. The germline V gene has CDR1 LGHNA and CDR2 YNFKEQ. The CDR3 region has the DNA TGTGCCAGCAGCCAAGATTTTTTGGGGGGGTATGAAAAACTGTTTTTT. It translates to CASSQDFLGGYEKLFF.

V gene TRBV12-3 or TRBV12-4 combines with J gene TRBJ1-2; D gene ambiguous. This CDR3 has 11 residues. V lost 8 bases and J lost 5, with 9 bases in between. The CDR3, as DNA: TGTGCCAGCCGCGGTTCTTATGGCTACACCTTC. It encodes CASRGSYGYTF.

The chain carries TRBV11-2 and TRBJ1-3; D possibly corresponds to TRBD1 (6 bases). V was trimmed by 6 bases and J by 0 bases, leaving 15 bases between them. Germline assignment: CDR1 SGHAT and CDR2 FQNNGV. This CDR3 comprises 16 residues. The CDR3 loop is CASSPDRPYSGNTIYF. CDR3 DNA: TGTGCCAGCAGTCCTGACAGGCCCTACTCTGGAAACACCATATATTTT.

Only one count was recorded for this clone. The chain recombines TRBV19 with TRBJ2-5; TRBD2 agrees at 9 bases. The CDR3 runs to 14 residues. Germline CDR1 LNHDA, CDR2 SQIVND (reference sequence). The ends lost 8 bases at V and 4 bases at J; junction bases unmatched: 8. CDR3 DNA: TGTGCCAGTCACCTAGCGGGGCTGTTAGAGACCCAGTACTTC. This encodes CASHLAGLLETQYF.

The chain uses TRBV5-4 and TRBJ2-1; possibly TRBD1 for D (5 bases). There are 15 residues in the CDR3. Germline V gene lookup returns CDR1 SGHNT and CDR2 YYREEE (reference sequence). Trimming pared 5 bases from V and 9 bases from J, leaving 21 bases between. This CDR3 is CASSPRVGVVGEQFF. The CDR3 DNA reads as TGTGCCAGCAGTCCCAGGGTAGGAGTGGTCGGTGAGCAGTTCTTC.

In its sample, this clone was seen a few times. This chain links TRBV7-9 with TRBJ1-1; D gene ambiguous. Trimming took off 1 base at V and 5 bases at J, with 5 bases between the two ends. The CDR3 has 12 amino acids. Germline values: CDR1 SEHNR, CDR2 FQNEAQ (reference sequence). The CDR3 DNA follows: TGTGCCAGCAGCTTAGGGAGGACTGAAGCTTTCTTT. Its protein product is CASSLGRTEAFF.